This T cell receptor (beta chain) is drawn from a study of post-analysis software for immune sequencing data (dated by TCRdb to about 2015). Regarding the research as a whole: Relapsing-remitting, secondary progressive and progressive-relapsing multiple sclerosis were recorded as disease courses, and subtype annotation was lacking for some patients. A subset of samples was prepared in parallel using single-end sample barcoding, then pooled and co-amplified after Illumina adapter ligation. The patient repertoires were compared against fewer than twelve previously published healthy control repertoires obtained from donors aged about 6 to 26 years.

The library was generated by PCR. The sequencer listed for this sample is Illumina HiSeq 2500. Unique molecular identifiers were incorporated into TCR beta cDNA libraries to reduce PCR and sequencing biases. Approximately 500,000 cDNA molecules were obtained for every 1 to 10 million input T cells, so each molecule roughly corresponded to one T cell. Patient libraries were prepared and sequenced with the same protocol used for the earlier healthy control dataset. Within a given batch, samples were prepared together, multiplexed and sequenced on the same HiSeq lane. For the original study's pipeline: MIGEC handled the raw barcoded reads, throwing out single-read molecular identifier groups before consensus assembly and CDR3 extraction. Clonotype tables were post-analysed with VDJtools, normalizing diversity by down-sampling all datasets to the smallest sample size. Repertoire overlap clustering matched CDR3 amino acid but not nucleotide sequences to correct batch-related cross-sample contamination. TCRdb handled the public reads itself, with Q25 trimming in fastp and clone calling in MiXCR, and kept productive beta chains. Under each unique CDR3 protein, matching rows form one entry showing the most common genes and DNA. TCRdb's processing, not the study's, gives the V and J calls here. This sample gives fewer than 850,000 distinct CDR3 sequences in total; just over 45% of them show up just once. Just under 5% of the sample goes to the ten largest clones.

TCR beta repertoires were profiled from peripheral blood of about a dozen young patients with multiple sclerosis to demonstrate the VDJtools post-analysis software. The multiple sclerosis patients were children and adolescents ranging in age from roughly 6 to 16 years. With regard to this clonotype: It lacks a known antigen. No base qualities exist here, and no much larger clone lies one base off it.

General study outcomes and caveats: The control group was slightly older than the multiple sclerosis patient group. Normalized Chao1 diversity was significantly lower in multiple sclerosis patients than controls, suggesting substantial peripheral T-cell clonal expansion. Strong co-clustering of samples prepared in the same batch was shown by direct clustering with F measure, prompting a batch-effect correction. Patients showed significantly higher frequencies than controls for 4 or 5 TRBV segments, among them TRBV5-6, TRBV5-1 and TRBV20-1.

There are 13 amino acids in the CDR3, from cysteine to phenylalanine inclusive. Here the CDR3 DNA is all that survives: 39 bases in frame from base 1. Based on the germline V gene (reference sequence), the CDR1 and CDR2 sequences are DFQATT and SNEGSKA. At the junction V is shortened by 3 bases and J by 5 bases; bases outside the gene matches: 3. The receptor was isolated from a girl aged 5-17 years with multiple sclerosis. The rearrangement joined TRBV20-1 to TRBJ1-4; 7 middle bases align to TRBD1. Sequencing used blood. The nucleotides are TGCAGTGCTAGGTTGACAGGGAATGAAAAACTGTTTTTT. It specifies CSARLTGNEKLFF.